This T cell receptor beta chain stems from a study of blood T cell repertoires in COVID-19. V lost 5 bases and J lost 0, with 5 bases in between. The germline V gene encodes CDR1 SGHNT and CDR2 YENEEA. This CDR3 region has 13 residues. In the original processing: The assay estimated nucleated cells by amplifying reference gene primers. Only in-frame clones appear in the TCRdb table, and some are missing; sequencing was by immunoSEQ multiplex PCR. Clone size and V and J calls were adopted from that table, with D and trimming inferred from the DNA. The table has 200,000 to 250,000 clones, roughly 85% seen once; the top ten hold more than 4.5%.

The TCR sequence derives from a man between 45 and 60 years old with COVID-19, enrolled during active disease. The rearrangement uses TRBV11-3 and TRBJ1-3; no reliable D call. The sequencing input was peripheral blood. In nucleotides, the CDR3 is TGTGCCAGCAGCGGGAGCTCTGGAAACACCATATATTTT. Translated: CASSGSSGNTIYF.